Presented here are 13 T cell receptor beta chains from one specimen sequenced in a study of T cell responses to AZD1222 COVID-19 vaccine. Profiling relied on immunoSEQ multiplex PCR, and the TCRdb table lists in-frame clones only, not all of them. This sample has 150,000 to 170,000 clones, with about 90% found just once. The sequences come from peripheral blood, collected on day 0 of MenACWY control vaccination. Receptor source: an adult in good health.

The rearrangement joins TRBV6-1 to TRBJ1-6, with D unresolved. V was pared by 2 bases and J by 0 bases, with 5 bases between. The CDR3 has 15 amino acids. CDR1 is MNHNS and CDR2 is SASEGT in the germline V gene. CDR3 protein: CASSERSSYNSPLHF. The DNA for the CDR3 is TGTGCCAGCAGTGAAAGGAGCTCCTATAATTCACCCCTCCACTTT.

The chain uses TRBV6-5 and TRBJ2-7, with TRBD2 matching 8 bases. The CDR3 extends over 15 amino acids. Germline-derived CDR1 and CDR2 are MNHEY and SVGAGI. Losses at the gene ends were 0 bases for V and 2 bases for J; bases not matched to a gene: 3. DNA for the CDR3: TGTGCCAGCAGTTACTCGGGACTAGATCCCTACGAGCAGTACTTC. The encoded protein is CASSYSGLDPYEQYF.

Here the CDR3 DNA reads TGTGCCAGTAGGTATGCAGCTCAGGGCGTCGGCTATGGCTACACCTTC. Amino acid sequence: CASRYAAQGVGYGYTF. The chain carries TRBV19 and TRBJ1-2, with D possibly being TRBD1 (5 bases). This CDR3 region has 16 residues. Germline-derived CDR1 and CDR2 are LNHDA and SQIVND (reference sequence). The V gene lost 6 bases and the J gene lost 4 bases, with 21 bases spanning the gap. Filled out from reference TRBV19 and TRBJ1-2, the complete variable domain reads DGGITQSPKYLFRKEGQNVTLSCEQNLNHDAMYWYRQDPGQGLRLIYYSQIVNDFQKGDIAEGYSVSREKKESFPLTVTSAQKNPTAFYLCASRYAAQGVGYGYTFGSGTRLTVV.

The rearrangement joins TRBV27 to TRBJ2-7; TRBD1 is a possible D gene (6 bases). This CDR3 is built from 15 residues. Germline CDR1 MNHEY, CDR2 SMNVEV (reference sequence). V was cut by 7 bases and J by 4 bases, with 20 bases left in between. The CDR3 DNA reads as TGTGCCAGCACGCAATGGAGCAGGGGCGGTTACGAGCAGTACTTC. Translated, it gives CASTQWSRGGYEQYF.

The gene calls are TRBV5-4 and TRBJ2-2, with 8 positions matching TRBD2. The J segment lost 7 bases and the V segment lost 5 bases, leaving 13 bases of the junction unmatched. Germline CDR1 is SGHNT and CDR2 is YYREEE (reference sequence). This CDR3 has 16 amino acids. As DNA, the CDR3 is TGTGCCAGCAGTCCCCGGGGCGGGGGGCAAGGCGGGGAGCTGTTTTTT. Protein: CASSPRGGGQGGELFF. The entire variable domain, with the rest obtained from reference TRBV5-4 and TRBJ2-2, is as follows: ETGVTQSPTHLIKTRGQQVTLRCSSQSGHNTVSWYQQALGQGPQFIFQYYREEENGRGNFPPRFSGLQFPNYSSELNVNALELDDSALYLCASSPRGGGQGGELFFGEGSRLTVL.

This chain uses TRBV4-1 with TRBJ2-7, with D possibly being TRBD1 (7 bases). CDR1 and CDR2 (germline): MGHRA, YSYEKL. This CDR3 has 15 amino acids. Trimming took off 1 base at V and 2 bases at J, with 12 bases between the two ends. CDR3 protein: CASSQGQGGTYEQYF. CDR3 bases: TGCGCCAGCAGCCAAGGGCAGGGGGGAACCTACGAGCAGTACTTC.

The genes are TRBV13 and TRBJ1-2, with TRBD1 matching 7 bases. Trimming cost V 4 bases and J 0 bases; bases outside gene matches: 5. The CDR3 is 15 amino acids. Germline V gene lookup returns CDR1 PRHDT and CDR2 FYEKMQ (reference sequence). Here the CDR3 DNA reads TGTGCCAGCAGCTCAGGACAGGCCCCTAACTATGGCTACACCTTC. Its protein product is CASSSGQAPNYGYTF.

This chain uses TRBV5-4 with TRBJ1-2, with D possibly being TRBD1 (6 bases). Germline values: CDR1 SGHNT, CDR2 YYREEE (reference sequence). This CDR3 comprises 14 residues. Between the trimmed V and J ends, which lost 0 bases and 8 bases, there was a span of 14 bases. The DNA of the CDR3 is TGTGCCAGCAGCTTGGAATCGGGGGCGAGGGGCTACACCTTC. Protein: CASSLESGARGYTF.

In DNA form, the CDR3 reads TGTGCCAGCAGCTTAACGGGTTCTGGAAACACCATATATTTT. Its translation is CASSLTGSGNTIYF. V is TRBV11-3 and J is TRBJ1-3, with D unclear. CDR1 is SGHNT, CDR2 YENEEA, per germline. This CDR3 comprises 14 residues. V gave up 2 bases and J gave up 1 base, with 6 bases separating them.

The chain employs TRBV6-2 or TRBV6-3 and TRBJ1-6, with TRBD1 matching over 8 bases. CDR3 size: 16 residues. V lost 8 bases to trimming and J lost 0 bases; unmatched junction nucleotides: 6. The germline V gene has CDR1 MNHEY and CDR2 SVGEGT. CDR3 DNA sequence: TGTGCCAGCCGTTGGGACAGGAGCTCCTATAATTCACCCCTCCACTTT. It yields the protein CASRWDRSSYNSPLHF.

The chain carries TRBV11-3 and TRBJ1-1; D is possibly TRBD1 (5 bases). The CDR3 consists of 16 residues. Trimming stripped 2 bases from V and 2 bases from J, with 15 bases between. Germline V gene lookup returns CDR1 SGHNT and CDR2 YENEEA. CDR3 in amino acids: CASSLIGGPLNTEAFF. In DNA form, the CDR3 reads TGTGCCAGCAGCTTAATCGGGGGACCCCTCAACACTGAAGCTTTCTTT.

The chain uses TRBV5-5 and TRBJ2-1, with no clear D. There are 13 residues in the CDR3. V was pared by 4 bases and J by 11 bases, with 16 bases between. The germline V gene encodes CDR1 SGHKS and CDR2 YYEKEE (reference sequence). Here the CDR3 DNA reads TGTGCCAGCAGCCCCGGTGTGTCATGGAAGCAGTTCTTC. Its translation is CASSPGVSWKQFF.

The table lists this clone with a count of one. V and J are TRBV2 and TRBJ2-1; 11 positions match TRBD1. V lost 5 bases, J lost 1 base, and 1 base stayed unmatched. This CDR3 is built from 15 residues. Germline lookup yields CDR1 SNHLY and CDR2 FYNNEI. The CDR3 sequence is CASSRDRGSYNEQFF. In DNA form, the CDR3 reads TGTGCCAGCAGTCGGGACAGGGGGTCCTACAATGAGCAGTTCTTC.